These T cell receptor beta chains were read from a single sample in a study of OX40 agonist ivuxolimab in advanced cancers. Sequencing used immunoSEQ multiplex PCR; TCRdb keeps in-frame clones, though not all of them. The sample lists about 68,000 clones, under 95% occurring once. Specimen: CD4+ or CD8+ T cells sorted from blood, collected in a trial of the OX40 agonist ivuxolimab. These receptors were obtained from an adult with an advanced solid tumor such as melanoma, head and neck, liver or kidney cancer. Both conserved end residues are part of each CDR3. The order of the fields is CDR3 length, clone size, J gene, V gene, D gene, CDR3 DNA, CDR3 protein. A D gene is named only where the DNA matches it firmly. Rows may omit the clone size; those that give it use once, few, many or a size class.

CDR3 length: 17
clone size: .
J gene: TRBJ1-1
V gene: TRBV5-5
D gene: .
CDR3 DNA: TGTGCCAGCAGCCGAACATTTTCGCGGACCCTGGGGACTGAAGCTTTCTTT
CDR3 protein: CASSRTFSRTLGTEAFF

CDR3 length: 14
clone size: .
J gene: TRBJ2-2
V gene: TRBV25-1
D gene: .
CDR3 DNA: TGTGCCAGCAGGGGGGTAGGGAAAGCCGGGGAGCTGTTTTTT
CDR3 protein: CASRGVGKAGELFF

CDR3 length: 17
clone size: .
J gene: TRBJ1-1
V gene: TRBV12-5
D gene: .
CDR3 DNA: TGTGCTAGTGGTTTGGTAGGTTTGAAGGGTCGGACGACTGAAGCTTTCTTT
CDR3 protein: CASGLVGLKGRTTEAFF

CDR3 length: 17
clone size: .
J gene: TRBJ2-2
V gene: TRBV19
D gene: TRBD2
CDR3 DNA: TGTGCCAGTACCCTCCCTGGGCTAGCGGGTAACACCGGGGAGCTGTTTTTT
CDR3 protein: CASTLPGLAGNTGELFF

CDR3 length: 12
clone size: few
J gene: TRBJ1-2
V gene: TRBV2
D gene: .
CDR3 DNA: TGTGCCACTCGATACACCAGCTATGGCTACACCTTC
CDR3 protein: CATRYTSYGYTF

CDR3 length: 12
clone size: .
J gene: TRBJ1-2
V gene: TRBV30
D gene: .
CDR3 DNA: TGTGCCTGGAGTGTACAGGCGGAAGGCTACACCTTC
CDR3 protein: CAWSVQAEGYTF

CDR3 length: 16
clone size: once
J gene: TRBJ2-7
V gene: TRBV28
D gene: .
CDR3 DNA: TGTGCCAGCAGCTATCCTAGGATCCTACCGGCCTACGAGCAGTACTTC
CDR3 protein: CASSYPRILPAYEQYF

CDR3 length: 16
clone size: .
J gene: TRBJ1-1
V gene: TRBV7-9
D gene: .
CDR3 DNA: TGTGCCAGCAGCTTAGAAGGGGGGAGAGGAGGCACTGAAGCTTTCTTT
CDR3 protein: CASSLEGGRGGTEAFF

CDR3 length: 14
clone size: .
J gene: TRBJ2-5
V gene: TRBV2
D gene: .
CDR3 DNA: TGTGCCAGCAGTCCCGAGAGGGTGCGAGAGACCCAGTACTTC
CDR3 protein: CASSPERVRETQYF

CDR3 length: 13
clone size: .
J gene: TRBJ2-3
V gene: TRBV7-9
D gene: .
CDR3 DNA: TGTGCCAGCAGCTTAAATACGGTGGGAGCGCAGTATTTT
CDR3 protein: CASSLNTVGAQYF

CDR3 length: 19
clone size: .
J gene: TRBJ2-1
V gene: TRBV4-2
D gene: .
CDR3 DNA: TGTGCCAGCAGCCAAGAACTCCTCTTCCTTTTCGGTTCCTACAATGAGCAGTTCTTC
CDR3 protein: CASSQELLFLFGSYNEQFF

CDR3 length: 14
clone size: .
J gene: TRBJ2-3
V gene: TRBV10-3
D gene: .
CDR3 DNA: TGTGCCATCAGTGCGGGGGATCGCACAGATACGCAGTATTTT
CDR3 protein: CAISAGDRTDTQYF

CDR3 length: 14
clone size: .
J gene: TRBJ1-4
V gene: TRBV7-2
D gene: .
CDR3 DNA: TGTGCCAGCAGCGCTTCAGGGTGGGGTGAAAAACTGTTTTTT
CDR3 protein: CASSASGWGEKLFF

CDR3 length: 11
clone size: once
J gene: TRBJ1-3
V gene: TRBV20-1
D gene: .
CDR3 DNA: TGCAGTGCCAACTCTGGAAACACCATATATTTT
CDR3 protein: CSANSGNTIYF

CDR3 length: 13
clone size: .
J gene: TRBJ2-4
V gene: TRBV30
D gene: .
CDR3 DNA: TGTGCCTGGAGTGGGCAGTCCAAAAACATTCAGTACTTC
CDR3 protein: CAWSGQSKNIQYF

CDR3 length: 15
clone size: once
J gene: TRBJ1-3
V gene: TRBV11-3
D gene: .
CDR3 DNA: TGTGCCAGCAGCTTCTCGGTCACTCCGGGAAACACCATATATTTT
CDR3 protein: CASSFSVTPGNTIYF

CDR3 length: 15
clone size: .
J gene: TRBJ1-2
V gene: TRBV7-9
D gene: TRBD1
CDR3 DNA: TGTGCCAGCAGCCGGGGACAGGGGGAAAACTATGGCTACACCTTC
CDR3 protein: CASSRGQGENYGYTF

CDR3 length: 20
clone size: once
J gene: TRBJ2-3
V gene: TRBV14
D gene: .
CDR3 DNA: TGTGCCAGCAGCCCCACGGCCTTAGCCAAGATCTCGGAGGACCCCGATACGCAGTATTTT
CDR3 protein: CASSPTALAKISEDPDTQYF

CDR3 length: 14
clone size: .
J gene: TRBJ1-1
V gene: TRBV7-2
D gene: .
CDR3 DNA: TGTGCCAGCAGGGCGAGGGTGAGATCCACTGAAGCTTTCTTT
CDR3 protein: CASRARVRSTEAFF

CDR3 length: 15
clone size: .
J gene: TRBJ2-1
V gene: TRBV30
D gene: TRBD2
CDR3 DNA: TGTGCCTGGAGTAGACTAGCGGGAACTTACAATGAGCAGTTCTTC
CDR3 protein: CAWSRLAGTYNEQFF

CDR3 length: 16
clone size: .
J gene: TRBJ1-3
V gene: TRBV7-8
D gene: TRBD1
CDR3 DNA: TGTGCCAGCAGCCTCCGGACAGGAGGCGCTGGAAACACCATATATTTT
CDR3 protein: CASSLRTGGAGNTIYF

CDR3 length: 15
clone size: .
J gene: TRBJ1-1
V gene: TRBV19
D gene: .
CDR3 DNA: TGTGCCAGTAGTATAGATCCGGGGGGGGACACTGAAGCTTTCTTT
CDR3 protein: CASSIDPGGDTEAFF

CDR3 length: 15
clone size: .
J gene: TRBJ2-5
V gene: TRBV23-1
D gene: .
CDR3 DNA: TGCGCCAGCAGTCCAGGTTCCCCCAGCGCGGAGACCCAGTACTTC
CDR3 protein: CASSPGSPSAETQYF

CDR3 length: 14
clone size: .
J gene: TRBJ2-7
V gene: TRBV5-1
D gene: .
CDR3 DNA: TGCGCCAGCAGCTTACAGGACCAACCCTACGAGCAGTACTTC
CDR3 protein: CASSLQDQPYEQYF

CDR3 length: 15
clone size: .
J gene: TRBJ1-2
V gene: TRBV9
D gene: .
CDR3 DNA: TGTGCCAGCAGCGTAGGATCGTGGGGAGAGGATGGCTACACCTTC
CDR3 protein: CASSVGSWGEDGYTF